This T cell receptor beta chain was recovered during a study of T-cell memory formation after mild COVID-19. CDR1 is SEHNR and CDR2 is FQNEAQ in the germline V gene (reference sequence). After removal of 1 base from V and 7 bases from J, the junction contained 10 bases not matched to a gene. This CDR3 has 17 amino acids. Regarding this clonotype: Its matching antigen is unknown.

Broader study findings: The pre-infection memory compartment contained some responding clones, suggesting cross-reactive memory joined. CD8+ contracting clones occupied EMRA, while CD4+ ones occupied mainly CM and EM.

Via MiXCR, TCRdb re-called the 5' RACE reads, giving one row per CDR3 protein. Of over 350,000 distinct CDR3 sequences listed, 20% to 25% were seen once; the top ten hold roughly 8.7%. The source is an adult woman who had mild COVID-19 (a few samples of this study predate the infection). Cell type and time point are not known. The chain recombines TRBV7-9 with TRBJ2-1; 10 bases align to TRBD1. The sequenced sample was PBMCs or a T cell subset sorted from them (not recorded which). The CDR3, as DNA: TGTGCCAGCAGCTTAGAGTACGGGACAGGGGAGTGGAATGAGCAGTTCTTC. It codes for CASSLEYGTGEWNEQFF.